A selection of T cell receptor beta chains follows, all from one sample in a study of cytomegalovirus exposure and HLA in healthy donors. The assay was immunoSEQ multiplex PCR, and TCRdb's table has in-frame clones only and misses some. The sample consists of about 110,000 clones, approximately 79% of them appearing once. Sequenced sample: PBMCs. All receptors derive from a man aged 18 to 30 in good health and CMV-seronegative. CDR3s include the opening cysteine and the closing phenylalanine or tryptophan. The D gene is left open where the match is weak. The size entry is marked missing in some rows and otherwise reads once, few, many or a size class.

J: TRBJ1-1
V: TRBV29-1
D: TRBD1
size: -
CDR3: CSVVGGQGFEAFF
DNA: TGCAGCGTTGTTGGGGGACAGGGCTTTGAAGCTTTCTTT

J: TRBJ2-1
V: TRBV5-1
D: TRBD1
size: -
CDR3: CASSWGQSISYNEQFF
DNA: TGCGCCAGCAGCTGGGGACAGTCCATCTCCTACAATGAGCAGTTCTTC

J: TRBJ1-1
V: TRBV6-1
D: -
size: few
CDR3: CASSEDIENTEAFF
DNA: TGTGCCAGCAGTGAAGACATTGAGAACACTGAAGCTTTCTTT

J: TRBJ2-6
V: TRBV5-6
D: -
size: -
CDR3: CASSRPGLSGANVLTF
DNA: TGTGCCAGCAGCAGACCAGGGCTCTCTGGGGCCAACGTCCTGACTTTC

J: TRBJ2-5
V: TRBV5-1
D: TRBD2
size: -
CDR3: CASSLIPSGGNETQYF
DNA: TGCGCCAGCAGCTTGATACCTAGCGGGGGGAATGAGACCCAGTACTTC

J: TRBJ2-4
V: TRBV6-5
D: TRBD1
size: -
CDR3: CASRQGAAKNIQYF
DNA: TGTGCCAGCAGGCAGGGGGCGGCCAAAAACATTCAGTACTTC

J: TRBJ2-7
V: TRBV7-9
D: -
size: few
CDR3: CSSSLAGQVYEQYF
DNA: TGTTCCAGCAGCTTAGCGGGACAGGTCTACGAGCAGTACTTC

J: TRBJ2-3
V: TRBV5-8
D: TRBD2
size: -
CDR3: CASSFQMGLAGRGDTQYF
DNA: TGTGCCAGCAGCTTCCAGATGGGACTAGCGGGGCGAGGAGATACGCAGTATTTT

J: TRBJ2-5
V: TRBV5-3
D: TRBD2
size: -
CDR3: CARSRGTSGGLPWIETQYF
DNA: TGTGCCAGAAGCCGCGGGACTAGCGGGGGCCTACCTTGGATTGAGACCCAGTACTTC

J: TRBJ1-6
V: TRBV27
D: TRBD1
size: -
CDR3: CASSLKGQGNNSPLHF
DNA: TGTGCCAGCAGTTTAAAGGGACAGGGAAATAATTCACCCCTCCACTTT

J: TRBJ2-7
V: TRBV19
D: -
size: -
CDR3: CASSIQSGTEQYF
DNA: TGTGCCAGTAGTATTCAGTCAGGAACCGAGCAGTACTTC

J: TRBJ2-7
V: TRBV18
D: -
size: -
CDR3: CASSPGGYEQYF
DNA: TGTGCCAGCTCACCCGGGGGCTACGAGCAGTACTTC

J: TRBJ2-2
V: TRBV7-9
D: -
size: -
CDR3: CASSLFRWDTGPGELFF
DNA: TGTGCCAGCAGCTTATTTAGATGGGACACAGGGCCCGGGGAGCTGTTTTTT

J: TRBJ1-3
V: TRBV5-1
D: -
size: few
CDR3: CASSSGSGVRTIYF
DNA: TGCGCCAGCAGCTCTGGTTCGGGGGTACGCACCATATATTTT

J: TRBJ1-2
V: TRBV28
D: -
size: -
CDR3: CASRRSLLYGYTF
DNA: TGTGCCAGCAGAAGGAGCCTCCTCTATGGCTACACCTTC

J: TRBJ1-2
V: TRBV28
D: -
size: -
CDR3: CASSLSAGLRGYTF
DNA: TGTGCCAGCAGTTTATCGGCAGGGCTGCGCGGCTACACCTTC

J: TRBJ1-1
V: TRBV28
D: -
size: -
CDR3: CASSWRPQNTEAFF
DNA: TGTGCCAGCAGTTGGAGACCGCAGAACACTGAAGCTTTCTTT

J: TRBJ2-2
V: TRBV21-1
D: -
size: -
CDR3: CASSKLRGGTGELFF
DNA: TGTGCCAGCAGCAAATTACGGGGAGGCACCGGGGAGCTGTTTTTT

J: TRBJ1-2
V: TRBV5-1
D: TRBD1
size: -
CDR3: CASSQGTGELGGYTF
DNA: TGCGCCAGCAGCCAAGGGACAGGGGAGCTTGGTGGCTACACCTTC

J: TRBJ1-2
V: TRBV13
D: TRBD1
size: -
CDR3: CASSLGRGQGAVGYTF
DNA: TGTGCCAGCAGCTTAGGGCGGGGACAGGGGGCTGTTGGCTACACCTTC

J: TRBJ2-3
V: TRBV5-1
D: -
size: -
CDR3: CASTWGDYTDTQYF
DNA: TGCGCCAGCACATGGGGGGATTACACAGATACGCAGTATTTT

J: TRBJ1-1
V: TRBV5-1
D: -
size: -
CDR3: CASSKEDSHYFEAFF
DNA: TGCGCCAGCAGCAAAGAAGACAGCCACTATTTTGAAGCTTTCTTT

J: TRBJ2-5
V: TRBV9
D: TRBD1
size: -
CDR3: CASSVATSGGGKETQYF
DNA: TGTGCCAGCAGCGTAGCGACCTCAGGGGGCGGAAAAGAGACCCAGTACTTC

J: TRBJ2-1
V: TRBV18
D: -
size: -
CDR3: CASSPPKDSDKYNEQFF
DNA: TGTGCCAGCTCACCACCCAAGGACAGCGACAAATACAATGAGCAGTTCTTC

J: TRBJ2-2
V: TRBV7-9
D: TRBD1
size: -
CDR3: CASSRQGQEAGELFF
DNA: TGTGCCAGCAGCCGACAGGGTCAAGAGGCCGGGGAGCTGTTTTTT

J: TRBJ1-5
V: TRBV12-2
D: -
size: -
CDR3: CASRFGQISNQPQHF
DNA: TGTGCAAGTCGCTTTGGTCAGATTAGCAATCAGCCCCAGCATTTT

J: TRBJ1-1
V: TRBV19
D: -
size: -
CDR3: CASRTGPNTEAFF
DNA: TGTGCCAGTAGGACAGGCCCGAACACTGAAGCTTTCTTT

J: TRBJ2-7
V: TRBV10-3
D: -
size: once
CDR3: CAVAWGPYEQYF
DNA: TGTGCCGTCGCCTGGGGCCCCTACGAGCAGTACTTC

J: TRBJ1-1
V: TRBV19
D: TRBD1
size: -
CDR3: CASSIDRGPTEAFF
DNA: TGTGCCAGTAGTATAGACAGGGGGCCCACTGAAGCTTTCTTT

J: TRBJ1-1
V: TRBV7-3
D: TRBD1
size: -
CDR3: CASSLTLQGAAFF
DNA: TGTGCCAGCAGCTTAACGCTACAGGGGGCGGCTTTCTTT

J: TRBJ2-7
V: TRBV5-3
D: -
size: few
CDR3: CARSLGRDGSYEQYF
DNA: TGTGCCAGAAGCTTAGGCAGGGATGGCTCCTACGAGCAGTACTTC

J: TRBJ1-5
V: TRBV4-3
D: -
size: -
CDR3: CASSQEAVTIEGFQPQHF
DNA: TGCGCCAGCAGCCAAGAGGCAGTCACAATTGAGGGTTTCCAGCCCCAGCATTTT

J: TRBJ2-2
V: TRBV4-2
D: TRBD1
size: -
CDR3: CASSQGDRGETGELFF
DNA: TGTGCCAGCAGCCAAGGGGACAGGGGAGAGACCGGGGAGCTGTTTTTT

J: TRBJ2-5
V: TRBV27
D: TRBD2
size: -
CDR3: CASSLSGGGGETQYF
DNA: TGTGCCAGCAGTTTATCGGGCGGGGGTGGAGAGACCCAGTACTTC

J: TRBJ2-3
V: TRBV12-1
D: -
size: -
CDR3: CASSFAEASGGTDTQYF
DNA: TGTGCCAGCAGCTTTGCGGAGGCTAGCGGGGGCACAGATACGCAGTATTTT

J: TRBJ1-2
V: TRBV5-6
D: TRBD1
size: many
CDR3: CASSLGTGAAYTF
DNA: TGTGCCAGCAGCTTAGGGACAGGGGCTGCCTACACCTTC

J: TRBJ2-1
V: TRBV6-6
D: -
size: -
CDR3: CASSYSSYEQFF
DNA: TGTGCCAGCAGTTACTCTTCTTATGAGCAGTTCTTC

J: TRBJ2-7
V: TRBV27
D: TRBD1
size: -
CDR3: CASGQAPGEQYF
DNA: TGTGCCAGCGGACAGGCCCCGGGGGAGCAGTACTTC

J: TRBJ1-3
V: TRBV7-2
D: -
size: once
CDR3: CASSLVVEGRTIYF
DNA: TGTGCCAGCAGCTTAGTGGTGGAGGGACGGACCATATATTTT

J: TRBJ2-7
V: TRBV29-1
D: -
size: -
CDR3: CSVRGADLSYEQYF
DNA: TGCAGCGTTAGAGGAGCAGACCTCTCCTACGAGCAGTACTTC

J: TRBJ2-7
V: TRBV5-4
D: TRBD1
size: -
CDR3: CASGKGQGVNYEQYF
DNA: TGTGCCAGCGGAAAGGGACAGGGGGTAAACTACGAGCAGTACTTC

J: TRBJ1-6
V: TRBV11-1
D: -
size: -
CDR3: CASSFGRTNSPLHF
DNA: TGTGCCAGCAGCTTTGGCCGAACAAATTCACCCCTCCACTTT

J: TRBJ1-2
V: TRBV19
D: -
size: -
CDR3: CATRGNYGYTF
DNA: TGTGCCACCCGGGGGAACTATGGCTACACCTTC

J: TRBJ2-5
V: TRBV27
D: TRBD2
size: -
CDR3: CASSLRGVQETQYF
DNA: TGTGCCAGCAGTTTACGGGGGGTCCAAGAGACCCAGTACTTC

J: TRBJ1-1
V: TRBV4-2
D: -
size: -
CDR3: CASSQVGPGNTEAFF
DNA: TGTGCCAGCAGCCAAGTAGGTCCAGGGAACACTGAAGCTTTCTTT

J: TRBJ2-3
V: TRBV15
D: -
size: -
CDR3: CATSRPLDSQYF
DNA: TGTGCCACCAGCAGACCACTAGATTCTCAGTATTTT

J: TRBJ1-5
V: TRBV7-2
D: -
size: -
CDR3: CASSLKDFSNQPQHF
DNA: TGTGCCAGCAGCTTAAAAGACTTTAGCAATCAGCCCCAGCATTTT

J: TRBJ2-7
V: TRBV7-9
D: TRBD1
size: -
CDR3: CASSLGQGGNEQYF
DNA: TGTGCCAGCAGCTTAGGACAGGGTGGTAACGAGCAGTACTTC

J: TRBJ2-7
V: TRBV5-1
D: -
size: -
CDR3: CASSLPAYEQYF
DNA: TGCGCCAGCAGCCTACCGGCCTACGAGCAGTACTTC

J: TRBJ2-3
V: TRBV6-1
D: TRBD1
size: -
CDR3: CATSSGQRGDTQYF
DNA: TGTGCCACCTCCTCGGGACAGAGGGGGGATACGCAGTATTTT

J: TRBJ1-5
V: TRBV28
D: -
size: -
CDR3: CASSSRTGGQPQHF
DNA: TGTGCCAGCAGTTCAAGGACGGGGGGACAGCCCCAGCATTTT

J: TRBJ1-1
V: TRBV4-2
D: TRBD1
size: -
CDR3: CASSQSDRGNEAFF
DNA: TGTGCCAGCAGCCAATCCGACAGGGGTAATGAAGCTTTCTTT

J: TRBJ2-1
V: TRBV11-2
D: -
size: -
CDR3: CASNPSSYNEQFF
DNA: TGTGCCAGCAATCCGAGCTCCTACAATGAGCAGTTCTTC

J: TRBJ1-1
V: TRBV7-9
D: TRBD1
size: -
CDR3: CASSLGEQGARTEAFF
DNA: TGTGCCAGCAGCTTGGGAGAACAGGGGGCAAGGACTGAAGCTTTCTTT

J: TRBJ2-2
V: TRBV6-6
D: -
size: few
CDR3: CAGGRAGGTGELFF
DNA: TGTGCCGGGGGAAGAGCGGGCGGGACCGGGGAGCTGTTTTTT

J: TRBJ2-5
V: TRBV7-8
D: TRBD1
size: -
CDR3: CASSSEVLRGLKQETQYF
DNA: TGTGCCAGCAGCTCTGAGGTTCTCAGGGGGCTTAAGCAAGAGACCCAGTACTTC

J: TRBJ2-5
V: TRBV5-1
D: TRBD2
size: -
CDR3: CASSSRGAGHQETQYF
DNA: TGCGCCAGCAGCTCCCGGGGAGCGGGGCACCAAGAGACCCAGTACTTC